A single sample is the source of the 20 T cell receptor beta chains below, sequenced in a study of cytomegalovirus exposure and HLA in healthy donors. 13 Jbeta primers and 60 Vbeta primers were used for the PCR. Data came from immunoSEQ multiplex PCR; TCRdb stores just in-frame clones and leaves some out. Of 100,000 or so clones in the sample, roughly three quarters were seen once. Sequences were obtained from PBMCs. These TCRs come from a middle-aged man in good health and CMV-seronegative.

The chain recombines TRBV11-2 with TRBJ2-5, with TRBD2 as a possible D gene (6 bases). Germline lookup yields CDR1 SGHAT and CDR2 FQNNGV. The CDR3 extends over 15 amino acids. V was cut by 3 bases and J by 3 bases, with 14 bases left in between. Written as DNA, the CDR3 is TGTGCCAGCAGCTTGGGTTTGCTAGCGAAAGAGACCCAGTACTTC. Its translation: CASSLGLLAKETQYF.

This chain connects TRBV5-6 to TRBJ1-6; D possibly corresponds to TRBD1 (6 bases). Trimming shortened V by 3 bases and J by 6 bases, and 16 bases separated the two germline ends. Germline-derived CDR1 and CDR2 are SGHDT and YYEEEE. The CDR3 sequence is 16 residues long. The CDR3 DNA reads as TGTGCCAGCAGCTGGACAGCAGGGAGTATTAATTCACCCCTCCACTTT. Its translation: CASSWTAGSINSPLHF.

CDR3 residues: CASTGQGRNQPQHF. In nucleotides, the CDR3 is TGTGCCAGTACGGGACAGGGGCGGAATCAGCCCCAGCATTTT. This chain connects TRBV19 to TRBJ1-5; 10 bases align to TRBD1. J was trimmed by 4 bases and V by 7 bases; bases with no gene match: 4. The CDR3 covers 14 residues. Looked up from germline, CDR1 is LNHDA and CDR2 is SQIVND (reference sequence).

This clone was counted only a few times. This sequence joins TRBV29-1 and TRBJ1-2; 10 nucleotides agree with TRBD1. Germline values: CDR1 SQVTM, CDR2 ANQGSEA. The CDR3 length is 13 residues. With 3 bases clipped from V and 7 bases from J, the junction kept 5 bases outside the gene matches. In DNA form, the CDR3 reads TGCAGCGTTGAGGACAGGGGGAGTTTTGGCTACACCTTC. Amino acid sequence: CSVEDRGSFGYTF.

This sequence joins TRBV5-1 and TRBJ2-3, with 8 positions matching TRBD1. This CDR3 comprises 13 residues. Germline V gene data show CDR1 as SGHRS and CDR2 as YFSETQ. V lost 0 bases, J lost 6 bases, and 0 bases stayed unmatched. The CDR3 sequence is CASSLDRGDTQYF. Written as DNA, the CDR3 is TGCGCCAGCAGCTTGGACAGGGGGGATACGCAGTATTTT.

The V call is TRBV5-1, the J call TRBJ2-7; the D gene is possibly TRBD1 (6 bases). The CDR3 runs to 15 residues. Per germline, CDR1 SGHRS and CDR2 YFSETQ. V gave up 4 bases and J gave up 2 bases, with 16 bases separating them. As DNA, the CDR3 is TGCGCCAGCAGCCAGCGGACAGAAGTTCCCTACGAGCAGTACTTC. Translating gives CASSQRTEVPYEQYF.

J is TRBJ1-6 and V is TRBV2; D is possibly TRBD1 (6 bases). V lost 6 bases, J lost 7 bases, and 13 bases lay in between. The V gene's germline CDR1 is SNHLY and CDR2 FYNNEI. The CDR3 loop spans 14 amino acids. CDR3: CASSAGTTNSPLHF. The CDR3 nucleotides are TGTGCCAGCAGCGCCGGGACAACAAATTCACCCCTCCACTTT.

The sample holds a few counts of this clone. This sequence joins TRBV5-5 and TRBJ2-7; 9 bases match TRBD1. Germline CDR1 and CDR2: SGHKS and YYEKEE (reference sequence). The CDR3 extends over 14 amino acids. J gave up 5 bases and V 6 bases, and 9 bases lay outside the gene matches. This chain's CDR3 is CASTGGTGLHEQYF. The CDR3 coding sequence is TGTGCCAGCACCGGCGGGACAGGGCTCCACGAGCAGTACTTC.

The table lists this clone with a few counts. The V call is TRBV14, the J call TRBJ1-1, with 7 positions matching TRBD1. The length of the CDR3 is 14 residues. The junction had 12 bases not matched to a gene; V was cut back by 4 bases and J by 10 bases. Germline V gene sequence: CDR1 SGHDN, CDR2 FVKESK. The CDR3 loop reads CASSLVDRAGGAFF. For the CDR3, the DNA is TGTGCCAGCAGCCTTGTCGACAGGGCTGGGGGAGCTTTCTTT.

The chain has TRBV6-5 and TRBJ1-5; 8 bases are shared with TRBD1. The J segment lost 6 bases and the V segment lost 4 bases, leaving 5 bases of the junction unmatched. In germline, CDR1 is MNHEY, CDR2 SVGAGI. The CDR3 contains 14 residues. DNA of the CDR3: TGTGCCAGCAGTTCAGGCACAGGGGGTCAGCCCCAGCATTTT. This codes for CASSSGTGGQPQHF.

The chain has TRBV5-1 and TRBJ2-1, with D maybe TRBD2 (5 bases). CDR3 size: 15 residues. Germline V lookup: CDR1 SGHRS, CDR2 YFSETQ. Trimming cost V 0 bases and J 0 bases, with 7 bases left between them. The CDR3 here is CASSLAAGSYNEQFF. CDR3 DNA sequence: TGCGCCAGCAGCTTGGCTGCGGGCTCCTACAATGAGCAGTTCTTC. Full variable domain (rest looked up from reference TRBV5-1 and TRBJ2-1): KAGVTQTPRYLIKTRGQQVTLSCSPISGHRSVSWYQQTPGQGLQFLFEYFSETQRNKGNFPGRFSGRQFSNSRSEMNVSTLELGDSALYLCASSLAAGSYNEQFFGPGTRLTVL.

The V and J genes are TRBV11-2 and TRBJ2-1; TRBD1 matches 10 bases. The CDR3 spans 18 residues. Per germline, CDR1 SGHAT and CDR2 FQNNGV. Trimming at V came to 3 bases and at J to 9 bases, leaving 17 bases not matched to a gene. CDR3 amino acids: CASSFASLLGQGMSEQFF. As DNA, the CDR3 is TGTGCCAGCAGCTTCGCCTCTCTTCTGGGACAGGGGATGTCTGAGCAGTTCTTC. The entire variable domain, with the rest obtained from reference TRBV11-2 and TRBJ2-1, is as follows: EAGVAQSPRYKIIEKRQSVAFWCNPISGHATLYWYQQILGQGPKLLIQFQNNGVVDDSQLPKDRFSAERLKGVDSTLKIQPAKLEDSAVYLCASSFASLLGQGMSEQFFGPGTRLTVL.

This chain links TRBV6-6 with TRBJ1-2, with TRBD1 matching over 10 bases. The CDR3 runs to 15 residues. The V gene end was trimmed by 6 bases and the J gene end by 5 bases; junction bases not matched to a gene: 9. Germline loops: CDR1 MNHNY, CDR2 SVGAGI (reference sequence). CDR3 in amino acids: CASSLNRDRGYGYTF. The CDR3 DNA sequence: TGTGCCAGCAGCCTAAACCGGGACAGGGGTTATGGCTACACCTTC.

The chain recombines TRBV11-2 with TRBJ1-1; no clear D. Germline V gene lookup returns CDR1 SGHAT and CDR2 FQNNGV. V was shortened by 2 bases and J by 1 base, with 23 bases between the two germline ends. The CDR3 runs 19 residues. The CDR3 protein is CASSLRAINFINKNTEAFF. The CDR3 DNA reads TGTGCCAGCAGCTTACGAGCCATAAACTTTATTAATAAGAACACTGAAGCTTTCTTT.

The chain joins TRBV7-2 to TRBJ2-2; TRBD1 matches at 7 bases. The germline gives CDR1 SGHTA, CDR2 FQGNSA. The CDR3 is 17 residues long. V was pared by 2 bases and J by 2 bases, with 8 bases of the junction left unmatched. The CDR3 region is CASSLPLRGRNTGELFF. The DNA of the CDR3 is TGTGCCAGCAGCTTACCTCTGAGGGGGCGCAACACCGGGGAGCTGTTTTTT. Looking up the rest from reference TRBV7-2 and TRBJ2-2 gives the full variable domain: GAGVSQSPSNKVTEKGKDVELRCDPISGHTALYWYRQSLGQGLEFLIYFQGNSAPDKSGLPSDRFSAERTGGSVSTLTIQRTQQEDSAVYLCASSLPLRGRNTGELFFGEGSRLTVL.

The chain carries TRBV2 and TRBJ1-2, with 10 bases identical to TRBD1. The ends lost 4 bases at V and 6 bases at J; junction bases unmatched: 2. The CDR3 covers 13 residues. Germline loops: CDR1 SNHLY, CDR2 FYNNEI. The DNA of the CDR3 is TGTGCCAGCAGTGGGACAGGGGGAAATGGCTACACCTTC. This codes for CASSGTGGNGYTF.

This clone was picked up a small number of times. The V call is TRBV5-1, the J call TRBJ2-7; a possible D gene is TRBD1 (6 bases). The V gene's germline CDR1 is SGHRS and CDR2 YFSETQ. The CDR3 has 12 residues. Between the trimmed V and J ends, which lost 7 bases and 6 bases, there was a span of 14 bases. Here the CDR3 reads CASGLTGTEQYF. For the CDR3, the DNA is TGCGCCAGCGGCCTAACAGGGACCGAGCAGTACTTC.

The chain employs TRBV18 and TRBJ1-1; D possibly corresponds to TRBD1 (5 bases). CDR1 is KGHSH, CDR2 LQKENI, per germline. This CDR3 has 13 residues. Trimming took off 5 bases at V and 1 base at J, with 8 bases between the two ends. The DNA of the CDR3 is TGTGCCAGCTCAGGAGACAGGAACACTGAAGCTTTCTTT. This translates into CASSGDRNTEAFF.

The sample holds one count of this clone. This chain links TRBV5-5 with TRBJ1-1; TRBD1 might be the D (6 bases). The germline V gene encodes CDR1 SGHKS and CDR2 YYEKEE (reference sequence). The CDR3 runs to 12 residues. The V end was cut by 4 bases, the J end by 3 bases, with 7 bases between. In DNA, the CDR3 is TGTGCCAGCAGCCGACAGGACACTGAAGCTTTCTTT. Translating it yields CASSRQDTEAFF.

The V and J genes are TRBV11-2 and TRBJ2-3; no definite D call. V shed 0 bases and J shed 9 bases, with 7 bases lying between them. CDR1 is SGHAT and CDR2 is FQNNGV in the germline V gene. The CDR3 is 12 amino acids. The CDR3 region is CASSLESRTQYF. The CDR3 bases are TGTGCCAGCAGCTTAGAGAGCCGAACGCAGTATTTT.